These 12 T cell receptor beta chains originate from one sample sequenced in a study of T cells in Graves' hyperthyroidism and ophthalmopathy. Amplification of TCR beta CDR3 regions used RNA as the template. First-round RT-PCR with HTBI primers amplified the TCR CDR3 region. TCRdb re-called the multiplex PCR reads with MiXCR, one entry per CDR3 protein. The repertoire includes about 400,000 distinct CDR3 sequences, around 14% of them detected once, and roughly an eighth sits in the top ten. The sequenced sample consisted of blood. Every receptor here comes from a woman younger than 30 with Graves' hyperthyroidism.

This clonotype was counted only a few times. The rearrangement joins TRBV19 to TRBJ2-1; 8 bases match TRBD2. Germline CDR1 is LNHDA and CDR2 is SQIVND (reference sequence). This CDR3 is built from 15 residues. V lost 3 bases, J lost 8 bases, and 9 bases stayed unmatched. CDR3 residues: CASSIPGGPRDEQFF. CDR3 sequence (DNA): TGTGCCAGTAGTATCCCGGGAGGGCCACGGGATGAGCAGTTCTTC.

In this sample, this clonotype turned up many times. The chain uses TRBV20-1 and TRBJ2-7; D might be TRBD2 (6 bases). Trimming left V 4 bases short and J 0 bases short, with 13 bases between. Germline V gene sequence: CDR1 DFQATT, CDR2 SNEGSKA (reference sequence). CDR3 length equals 14 residues. The CDR3 DNA sequence: TGCAGTGCTAAGAGCGGGTCGAGCTCCTACGAGCAGTACTTC. Translation: CSAKSGSSSYEQYF.

This clonotype was recorded at least ten times. V and J are TRBV24-1 and TRBJ2-3, with no clear D. The CDR3 is 12 amino acids. Looked up from germline, CDR1 is KGHDR and CDR2 is SFDVKD. V was pared by 1 base and J by 6 bases, with 4 bases between. The CDR3, as DNA: TGTGCCACCAGTGATTTTCCCGATACGCAGTATTTT. This translates into CATSDFPDTQYF.

This clonotype was seen a handful of times. V is TRBV5-6 and J is TRBJ2-5; 7 bases line up with TRBD1. CDR1 is SGHDT and CDR2 is YYEEEE in the germline V gene. The CDR3 totals 13 residues. J lost 3 bases, V lost 10 bases, and 9 bases had no gene match. The DNA for the CDR3 is TGTGCCTCCAGGCGAGGGACAGAAGAGACCCAGTACTTC. Translating it yields CASRRGTEETQYF.

This clonotype was observed at least ten times. V usage is TRBV6-1 and J usage is TRBJ2-7, with TRBD1 matching 9 bases. With 5 bases clipped from V and 5 bases from J, the junction kept 7 bases outside the gene matches. The CDR3 length is 14 residues. Germline lookup yields CDR1 MNHNS and CDR2 SASEGT. CDR3 in DNA: TGTGCCAGCAGTTACCCGGGACAGGGCAACGAGCAGTACTTC. This encodes CASSYPGQGNEQYF.

This clonotype appeared many times. The gene calls are TRBV6-1 and TRBJ2-7; D not resolved. CDR1 and CDR2 from the germline V gene are MNHNS and SASEGT. This CDR3 has 12 residues. The ends were cut back, 5 bases at V and 2 bases at J, with 7 bases in the middle. The CDR3 DNA reads as TGTGCCAGCAGTTATGCAGCCTACGAGCAGTACTTC. Amino acid sequence: CASSYAAYEQYF.

Ten or more counts support this clonotype. The chain employs TRBV2 and TRBJ2-5, with a possible D match to TRBD2 (6 bases). The CDR3 runs 18 residues. The V end lost 0 bases, the J end lost 1 base, and 18 bases lay between the germline ends. Germline CDR1 reads SNHLY; CDR2 reads FYNNEI. This chain's CDR3 is CASSEALHLGLLQETQYF. CDR3 DNA: TGTGCCAGCAGTGAAGCGCTTCACTTGGGACTTCTCCAAGAGACCCAGTACTTC.

The V gene is TRBV19, the J gene TRBJ1-1; weak D call: TRBD1 (5 bases). V was shortened by 3 bases and J by 7 bases, with 12 bases between the two germline ends. Germline V gene lookup returns CDR1 LNHDA and CDR2 SQIVND (reference sequence). The CDR3 runs to 13 residues. The CDR3 DNA sequence: TGTGCCAGTAGTATTTCCGGGGGAGGTGAAGCTTTCTTT. Translating it yields CASSISGGGEAFF.

This clonotype was seen many times. The V call is TRBV5-1, the J call TRBJ1-1; TRBD1 matches 9 bases. This CDR3 has 13 amino acids. Trimming removed 4 bases from V and 8 bases from J; junction bases left unmatched: 6. Germline assignment: CDR1 SGHRS and CDR2 YFSETQ. As DNA, the CDR3 is TGCGCCAGCAGCGTATGGGGACAGGGAGAAGCTTTCTTT. It specifies CASSVWGQGEAFF.

This chain uses TRBV15 with TRBJ2-3, with D tentatively TRBD1 (5 bases). The CDR3 extends over 16 amino acids. CDR1 and CDR2 from the germline V gene are LNHNV and YYDKDF (reference sequence). Trimming shortened V by 1 base and J by 2 bases, and 13 bases separated the two germline ends. DNA for the CDR3: TGTGCCACCAGCAGAGGTAACAGGCTCCTCACAGATACGCAGTATTTT. Amino acids: CATSRGNRLLTDTQYF.

The V call is TRBV19, the J call TRBJ2-5; TRBD2 matches 12 bases. The CDR3 sequence is 18 residues long. V gave up 3 bases and J gave up 3 bases; unmatched junction bases: 11. Germline V gene sequence: CDR1 LNHDA, CDR2 SQIVND (reference sequence). In DNA, the CDR3 is TGTGCCAGTAGTATCCCCCTAGCGGGAGGGTTCGCAGAAGAGACCCAGTACTTC. Its protein product is CASSIPLAGGFAEETQYF.

A few counts support this clonotype. This chain links TRBV6-2 or TRBV6-3 with TRBJ2-3; D is perhaps TRBD1 or TRBD2 (6 bases each). Germline lookup yields CDR1 MNHEY and CDR2 SVGEGT. The CDR3 extends over 15 amino acids. V was trimmed by 5 bases and J by 5 bases, leaving 17 bases between them. The CDR3 reads CASSQSGGALDTQYF. The CDR3 DNA is TGTGCCAGCAGTCAATCCGGGGGCGCCTTAGATACGCAGTATTTT.